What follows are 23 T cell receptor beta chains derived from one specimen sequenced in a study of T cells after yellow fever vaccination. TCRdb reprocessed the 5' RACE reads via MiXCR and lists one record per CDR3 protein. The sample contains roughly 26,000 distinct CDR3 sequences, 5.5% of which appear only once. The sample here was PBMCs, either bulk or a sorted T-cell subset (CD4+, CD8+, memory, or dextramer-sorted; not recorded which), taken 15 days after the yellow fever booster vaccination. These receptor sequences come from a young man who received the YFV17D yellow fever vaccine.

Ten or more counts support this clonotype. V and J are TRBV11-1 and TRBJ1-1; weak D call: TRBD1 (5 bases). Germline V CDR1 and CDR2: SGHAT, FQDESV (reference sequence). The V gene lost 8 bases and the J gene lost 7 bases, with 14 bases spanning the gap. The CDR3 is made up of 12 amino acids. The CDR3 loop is CASLGTPGEAFF. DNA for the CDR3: TGTGCCAGCCTCGGGACCCCGGGTGAAGCTTTCTTT.

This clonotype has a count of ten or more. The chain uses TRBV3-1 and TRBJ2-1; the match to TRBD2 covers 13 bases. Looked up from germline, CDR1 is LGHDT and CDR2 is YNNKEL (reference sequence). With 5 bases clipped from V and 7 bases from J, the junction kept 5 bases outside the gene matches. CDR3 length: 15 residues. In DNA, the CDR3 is TGTGCCAGCAGCACTAGGGGACTAGCGGGGAATGAGCAGTTCTTC. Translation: CASSTRGLAGNEQFF.

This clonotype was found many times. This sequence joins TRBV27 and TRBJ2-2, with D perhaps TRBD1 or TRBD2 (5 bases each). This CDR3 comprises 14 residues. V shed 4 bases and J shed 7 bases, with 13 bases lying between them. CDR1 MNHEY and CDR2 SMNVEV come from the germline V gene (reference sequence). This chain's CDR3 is CASSYGGPNGELFF. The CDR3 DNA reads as TGTGCCAGCAGTTATGGGGGACCCAACGGGGAGCTGTTTTTT.

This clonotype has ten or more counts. CDR3 loop: CASSESRGRAHEQYF. In DNA, the CDR3 is TGCGCCAGCAGTGAGTCCAGAGGGAGGGCCCACGAGCAGTACTTC. This chain links TRBV10-2 with TRBJ2-7; 7 bases are shared with TRBD2. V shed 0 bases and J 5 bases; nucleotides not matched to a gene: 7. The length of the CDR3 is 15 residues. Germline V gives CDR1 WSHSY, CDR2 SAAADI.

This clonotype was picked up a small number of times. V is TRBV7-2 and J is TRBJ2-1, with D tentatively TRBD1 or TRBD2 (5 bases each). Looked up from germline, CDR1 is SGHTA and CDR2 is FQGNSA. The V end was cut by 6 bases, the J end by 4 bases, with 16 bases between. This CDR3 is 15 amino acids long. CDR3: CASSITYGGYNEQFF. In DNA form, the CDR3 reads TGTGCCAGCAGTATCACATATGGGGGATACAATGAGCAGTTCTTC.

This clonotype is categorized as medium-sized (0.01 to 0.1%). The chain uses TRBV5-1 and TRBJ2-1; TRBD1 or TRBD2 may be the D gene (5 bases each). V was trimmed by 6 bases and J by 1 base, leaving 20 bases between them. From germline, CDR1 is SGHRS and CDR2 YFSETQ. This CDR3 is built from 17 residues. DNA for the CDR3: TGCGCCAGCACCACTGGGGCCTGGACTGGGTCCTACAATGAGCAGTTCTTC. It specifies CASTTGAWTGSYNEQFF.

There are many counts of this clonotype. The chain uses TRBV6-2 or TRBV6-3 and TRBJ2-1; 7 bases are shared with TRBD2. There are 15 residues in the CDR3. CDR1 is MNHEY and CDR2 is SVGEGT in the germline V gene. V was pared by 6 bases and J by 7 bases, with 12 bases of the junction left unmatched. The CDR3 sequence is CASRAASGAGNEQFF. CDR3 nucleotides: TGTGCCAGCAGAGCGGCTAGCGGCGCCGGGAATGAGCAGTTCTTC.

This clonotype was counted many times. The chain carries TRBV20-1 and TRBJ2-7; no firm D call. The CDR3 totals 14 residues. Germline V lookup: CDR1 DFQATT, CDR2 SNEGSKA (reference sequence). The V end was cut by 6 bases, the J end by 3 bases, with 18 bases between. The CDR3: CSASSRAADYEQYF. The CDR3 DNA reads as TGCAGTGCCAGCTCTCGGGCGGCTGACTACGAGCAGTACTTC.

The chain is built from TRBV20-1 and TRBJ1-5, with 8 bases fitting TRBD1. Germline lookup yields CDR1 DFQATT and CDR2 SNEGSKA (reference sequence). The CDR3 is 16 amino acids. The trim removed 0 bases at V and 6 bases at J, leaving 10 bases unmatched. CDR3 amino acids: CSARDLSGTGSQPQHF. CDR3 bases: TGCAGTGCTAGAGATTTATCCGGGACAGGAAGTCAGCCCCAGCATTTT.

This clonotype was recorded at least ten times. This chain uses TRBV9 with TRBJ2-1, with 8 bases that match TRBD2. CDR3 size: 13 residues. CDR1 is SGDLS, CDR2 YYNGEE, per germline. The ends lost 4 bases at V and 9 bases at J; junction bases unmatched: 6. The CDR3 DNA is TGTGCCAGCAGCCGGACTAGCCGGCCTGAGCAGTTCTTC. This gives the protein CASSRTSRPEQFF.

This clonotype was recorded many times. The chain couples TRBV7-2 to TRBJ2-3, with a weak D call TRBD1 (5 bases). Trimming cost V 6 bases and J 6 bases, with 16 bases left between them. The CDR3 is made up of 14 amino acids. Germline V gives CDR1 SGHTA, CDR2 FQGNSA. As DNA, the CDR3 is TGTGCCAGCAGAGACATTTTTGCAGGGGATACGCAGTATTTT. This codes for CASRDIFAGDTQYF.

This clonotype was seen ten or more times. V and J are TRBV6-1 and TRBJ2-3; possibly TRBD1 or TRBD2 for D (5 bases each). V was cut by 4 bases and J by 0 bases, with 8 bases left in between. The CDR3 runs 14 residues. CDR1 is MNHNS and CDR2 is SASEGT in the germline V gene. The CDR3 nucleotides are TGTGCCAGCAGTGGAGGGGTTAGCACAGATACGCAGTATTTT. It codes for CASSGGVSTDTQYF.

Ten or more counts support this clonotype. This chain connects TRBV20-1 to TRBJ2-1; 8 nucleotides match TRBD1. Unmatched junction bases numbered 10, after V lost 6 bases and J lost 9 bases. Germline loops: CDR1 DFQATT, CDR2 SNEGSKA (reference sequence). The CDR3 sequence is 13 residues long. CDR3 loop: CSASRGLALEQFF. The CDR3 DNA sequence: TGCAGTGCAAGCAGGGGGCTAGCGCTTGAGCAGTTCTTC.

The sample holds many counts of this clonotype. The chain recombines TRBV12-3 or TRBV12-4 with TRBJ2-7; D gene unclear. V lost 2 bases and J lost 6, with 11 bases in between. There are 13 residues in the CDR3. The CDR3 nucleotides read TGTGCCAGCAGTTTAAGCTCCGCCCGCGAGCAGTACTTC. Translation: CASSLSSAREQYF.

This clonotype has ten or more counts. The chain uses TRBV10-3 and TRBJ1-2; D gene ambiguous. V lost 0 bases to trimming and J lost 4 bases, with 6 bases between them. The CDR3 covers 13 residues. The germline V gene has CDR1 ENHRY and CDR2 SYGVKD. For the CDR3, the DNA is TGTGCCATCAGTGAGTCGAACAGCTATGGCTACACCTTC. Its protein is CAISESNSYGYTF.

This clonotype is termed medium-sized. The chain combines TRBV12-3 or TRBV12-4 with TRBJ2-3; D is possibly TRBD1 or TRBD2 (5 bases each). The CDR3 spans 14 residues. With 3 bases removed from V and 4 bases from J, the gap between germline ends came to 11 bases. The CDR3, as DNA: TGTGCCAGCAGTTTCAGGGTCGGGGCAGATACGCAGTATTTT. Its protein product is CASSFRVGADTQYF.

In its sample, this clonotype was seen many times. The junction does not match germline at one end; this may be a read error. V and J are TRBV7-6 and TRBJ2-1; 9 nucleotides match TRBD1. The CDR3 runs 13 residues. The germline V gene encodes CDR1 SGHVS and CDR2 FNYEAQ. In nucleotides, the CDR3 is TGTGCCAGCCGACAGGGGGGCTACGATGAGCAGTTCTTC. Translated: CASRQGGYDEQFF.

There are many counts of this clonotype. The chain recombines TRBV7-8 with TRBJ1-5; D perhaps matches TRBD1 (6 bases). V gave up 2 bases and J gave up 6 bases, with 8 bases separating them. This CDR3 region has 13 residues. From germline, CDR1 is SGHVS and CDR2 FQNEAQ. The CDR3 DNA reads TGTGCCAGCAGCTTACAGGGGTTTCAGCCCCAGCATTTT. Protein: CASSLQGFQPQHF.

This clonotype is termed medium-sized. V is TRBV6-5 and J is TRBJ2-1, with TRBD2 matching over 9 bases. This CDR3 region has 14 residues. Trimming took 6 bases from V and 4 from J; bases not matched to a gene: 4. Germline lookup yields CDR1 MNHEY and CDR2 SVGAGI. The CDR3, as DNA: TGTGCCAGCAGAATAGCGGGGGAGTACAATGAGCAGTTCTTC. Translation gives CASRIAGEYNEQFF.

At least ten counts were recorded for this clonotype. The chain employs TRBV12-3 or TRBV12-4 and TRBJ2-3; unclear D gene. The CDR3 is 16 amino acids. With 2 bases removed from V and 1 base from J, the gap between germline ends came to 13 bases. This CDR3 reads CASSLSRSGGTDTQYF. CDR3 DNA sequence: TGTGCCAGCAGTTTAAGCCGCTCTGGTGGCACAGATACGCAGTATTTT.

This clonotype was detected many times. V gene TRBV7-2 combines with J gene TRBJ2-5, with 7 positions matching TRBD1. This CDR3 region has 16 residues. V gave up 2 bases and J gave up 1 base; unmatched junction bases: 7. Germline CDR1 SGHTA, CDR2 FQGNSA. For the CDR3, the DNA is TGTGCCAGCAGCTTATGGGGACAGCTCAGCCAAGAGACCCAGTACTTC. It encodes CASSLWGQLSQETQYF.

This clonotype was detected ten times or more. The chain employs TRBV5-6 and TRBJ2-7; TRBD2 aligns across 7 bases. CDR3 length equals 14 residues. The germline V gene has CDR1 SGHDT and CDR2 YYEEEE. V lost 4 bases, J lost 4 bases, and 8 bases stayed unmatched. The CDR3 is CASSPLGRGYEQYF. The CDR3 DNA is TGTGCCAGCAGCCCCCTGGGGAGGGGATACGAGCAGTACTTC.

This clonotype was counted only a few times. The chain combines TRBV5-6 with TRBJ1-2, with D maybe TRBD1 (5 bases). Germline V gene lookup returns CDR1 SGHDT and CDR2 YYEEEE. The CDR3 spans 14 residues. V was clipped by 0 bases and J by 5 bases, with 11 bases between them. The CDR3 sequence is CASSLGTYEYGYTF. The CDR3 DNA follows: TGTGCCAGCAGCTTGGGGACATACGAATATGGCTACACCTTC.